This T cell receptor (beta chain) comes out of a study of blood T cell repertoires in COVID-19. Overall study: PBMCs, B-cell-depleted T cells, or T cells provided the cDNA or gDNA that made up the material.

This clone came up once. The germline V and J ends were trimmed by 7 bases and 4 bases, with 13 bases remaining between them. This CDR3 has 13 amino acids. Method: immunoSEQ multiplex PCR; TCRdb's copy keeps in-frame clones and lacks some. The repertoire consists of 140,000 or so clones, with more than 75% occurring once and the leading ten covering roughly 4.8%. Material for sequencing was peripheral blood. The rearrangement links TRBV12-3 or TRBV12-4 to TRBJ2-5, with D perhaps TRBD2 (6 bases). The receptor was isolated from a human donor in a cohort sampled during active COVID-19. CDR3 bases: TGTGCCAGCACCCCCGGAGGGCGAGAGACCCAGTACTTC. This sequence encodes CASTPGGRETQYF.